This is a list of T cell receptor beta chains from one sample in a study of CD8 T cells in Susac syndrome. TCRdb recomputed calls from the immunoSEQ multiplex PCR reads with MiXCR, one row per CDR3 protein. Of around 300,000 distinct CDR3 sequences listed, 90% to 95% are singletons. Specimen: CD4+ T cells from PBMCs. The receptors shown here come from a human donor with multiple sclerosis. The CDR3 runs from the conserved cysteine through the conserved F or W. A D gene is named only where the DNA matches it firmly. Only part of the rows carry a size: once, few, many, or a class if the clone is expanded.

v_call	clone_size	d_call	j_call	cdr3_nt	cdr3_aa
TRBV19	once	.	TRBJ1-1	TGTGCCAGTCAGGGCTCCACTGAAGCTTTCTTT	CASQGSTEAFF
TRBV5-1	.	.	TRBJ1-2	TGCGCCAGCAGCTTCGCAGCCTACGACTATGGCTACACCTTC	CASSFAAYDYGYTF
TRBV27	.	TRBD1	TRBJ1-2	TGTGCCAGCAGTCCCCGGGAGGGGGCGGGTGGCTACACCTTC	CASSPREGAGGYTF
TRBV20-1	.	TRBD1	TRBJ1-2	TGCAGTGCTCCACCCGAACCGGACAGGAATGGCTACACCTTC	CSAPPEPDRNGYTF
TRBV19	.	.	TRBJ2-7	TGTGCCAGCTCCAGGGGGGAGGCCTACGAGCAGTACTTC	CASSRGEAYEQYF
TRBV29-1	.	.	TRBJ1-1	TGCAGCGTCGCGAATACTTTGAACACTGAAGCTTTCTTT	CSVANTLNTEAFF
TRBV29-1	.	.	TRBJ2-1	TGCAGCATAATAGCGGTCCGCCTGGTGGATGAGCAGTTCTTC	CSIIAVRLVDEQFF
TRBV5-4	.	TRBD2	TRBJ2-5	TGTGCCAGCAGCTCCGCCCCGACTAGCTTGGGGACCCAGTACTTC	CASSSAPTSLGTQYF
TRBV12-3/TRBV12-4	.	TRBD2	TRBJ2-1	TGTGCCAGCGGACTAGCGGGAGATAATGAGCAGTTCTTC	CASGLAGDNEQFF
TRBV28	.	.	TRBJ2-5	TGTGCCACCAATGCAGGGCCTCAAGAGACCCAGTACTTC	CATNAGPQETQYF
TRBV2	.	.	TRBJ2-1	TGTGCCAGCAGGCAAGTAGGTGAGCAGTTCTTC	CASRQVGEQFF
TRBV5-1	once	.	TRBJ1-1	TGCGCCAGCAGCCCCCCGGGTACCAGTGTGAACACTGAAGCTTTCTTT	CASSPPGTSVNTEAFF
TRBV6-1	few	TRBD2	TRBJ2-3	TGTGCCAGCAGTCGCCGATTACTAGCGGATACCACAGATACGCAGTATTTT	CASSRRLLADTTDTQYF
TRBV12-3/TRBV12-4	once	.	TRBJ2-3	TGTGCCAGCAGTTGGAACCAGGCCCAAGATACGCAGTATTTT	CASSWNQAQDTQYF
TRBV20-1	.	.	TRBJ1-3	TGCAGTGCTAGTGGGCCTCGGGGACGGTTTGGAAACACCATATATTTT	CSASGPRGRFGNTIYF
TRBV19	few	TRBD2	TRBJ2-7	TGTGCCAGTAGCCTTGCTAGCGGGAGGTCCCACGAGCAGTACTTC	CASSLASGRSHEQYF
TRBV29-1	.	TRBD1	TRBJ1-2	TGCAGCGTGAAAACGCAGGGGGCGCGTAGTGGCTACACCTTC	CSVKTQGARSGYTF
TRBV12-3/TRBV12-4	.	TRBD2	TRBJ2-3	TGTGCCAGCAGCCCCGGACTAGCGGCTAGCACAGATACGCAGTATTTT	CASSPGLAASTDTQYF
TRBV11-3	.	.	TRBJ2-1	TGTGCCAGCAGCTTACAGGGGTTTGTCAATGAGCAGTTCTTC	CASSLQGFVNEQFF
TRBV18	.	.	TRBJ1-2	TGTGCCAGCTCACCGGTCAGAGCCATTTCTCCTAACTATGGCTACACCTTC	CASSPVRAISPNYGYTF
TRBV25-1	.	.	TRBJ2-7	TGTGCCAGCAGTGGCCCAAACCAGTTCATGGAGCAGTACTTC	CASSGPNQFMEQYF
TRBV20-1	.	TRBD1	TRBJ2-7	TGCAGTGCTCCCGGCCAGGGACAGGCACATTCCTACGAGCAGTACTTC	CSAPGQGQAHSYEQYF
TRBV6-2/TRBV6-3	.	.	TRBJ2-1	TGTGCCAGCAGTTACCCGTCTAGCGAGACGTGGAATGAGCAGTTCTTC	CASSYPSSETWNEQFF
TRBV14	.	.	TRBJ2-1	TGTGCCAGCAGCCAAGGACTTGTAAGGCAGTTCTTC	CASSQGLVRQFF
TRBV30	.	.	TRBJ1-2	TGTGCCTGGAGTTACACGTGGAATAGGAACTATGGCTACACCTTC	CAWSYTWNRNYGYTF
TRBV4-3	.	TRBD2	TRBJ2-2	TGCGCCAGCAGCCAAGACAGCGGGAGGGCCGGAGGGGAGCTGTTTTTT	CASSQDSGRAGGELFF
TRBV3-1	.	.	TRBJ2-7	TGTGCCAGCAGCCAAAGGGCGGATGGGCTGCAAACCTACGAGCAGTACTTC	CASSQRADGLQTYEQYF
TRBV5-6	.	TRBD1	TRBJ2-3	TGTGCCAGCAGCCCGGGACAGGGCCGCACAGATACGCAGTATTTT	CASSPGQGRTDTQYF
TRBV4-2	.	TRBD2	TRBJ2-3	TGTGCCAGCAGCCAAGTATTTGGCGGGGGTGGGGCAGATACGCAGTATTTT	CASSQVFGGGGADTQYF
TRBV29-1	.	TRBD1	TRBJ1-1	TGCAGCGTTGGGGGCAGGGGGCGGCCTGAAGCTTTCTTT	CSVGGRGRPEAFF
TRBV5-6	.	.	TRBJ2-3	TGTGCCAGCAGCTTGCGCACTGGCGGTAGCACAGATACGCAGTATTTT	CASSLRTGGSTDTQYF
TRBV6-6	.	.	TRBJ1-3	TGTGCCAGCAGTTACGAACGGATCTCTGAAAACACCATATATTTT	CASSYERISENTIYF
TRBV30	.	.	TRBJ1-2	TGTGCCTGGAGTGTTTCCAGGGACTATGGCTACACCTTC	CAWSVSRDYGYTF
TRBV18	.	.	TRBJ2-5	TGTGCCAGCTCACCGGGCCAGGGACCCACGGAGACCCAGTACTTC	CASSPGQGPTETQYF
TRBV30	.	.	TRBJ1-3	TGTGCCTGGACCTTCGGAGTCCCTGGAAACACCATATATTTT	CAWTFGVPGNTIYF
TRBV9	.	.	TRBJ1-3	TGTGCCAGCAGCGTAGCCGGATTTACTTCTTTCTCTGGAAACACCATATATTTT	CASSVAGFTSFSGNTIYF
TRBV9	few	.	TRBJ1-4	TGTGCCAGCAGCGCGAGGGAGGGGCGTGAAAAACTGTTTTTT	CASSAREGREKLFF